The clone carrying this TCR beta chain was recorded at least ten times. The source of the sample is a study of blood T cell repertoires in COVID-19. Original analysis: Reference gene primer amplification in the assay estimated nucleated cell counts. This table comes from immunoSEQ multiplex PCR, and its TCRdb copy is limited to in-frame clones, with some not included. Clone size and the V and J calls come from that table; the DNA yielded D and trimming. The repertoire holds roughly 200,000 clones, with 85% to 90% as singletons. Germline assignment: CDR1 SGHTA and CDR2 FQGTGA. The CDR3 is made up of 13 amino acids. V gave up 5 bases and J gave up 7 bases, with 12 bases separating them.

Sequences were obtained from peripheral blood. This receptor was obtained from an older woman with acute or convalescent COVID-19. The chain has TRBV7-3 and TRBJ2-1; D might be TRBD2 (6 bases). The DNA for the CDR3 is TGTGCCAGCAGCCTCGGAGGGGAGAATGAGCAGTTCTTC. This translates into CASSLGGENEQFF.